What follows is one TCR beta chain and its context. Its antigen is not identified. This sample was included in a study of PD-L1 blockade in urothelial cancer. Study-level background: Blood drawn 3 weeks (second dose) and 6 weeks after treatment start was analyzed. Study-wide results and limits: Pretreatment TCR clonality in blood, when below the median, was predictive of better survival.

The table came from immunoSEQ multiplex PCR; TCRdb's copy has only in-frame clones and leaves some out. The table has 75,000 to 90,000 clones, roughly 87% seen once. Germline CDR1 and CDR2: SGHTA and FQGNSA. The CDR3 has 15 residues. Trimming removed 5 bases from V and 4 bases from J, with 17 bases in between. This clonotype originated in a man aged 65-85 years with urothelial cancer. Sequences were derived from PBMCs, sampled around atezolizumab (anti-PD-L1) treatment. The rearrangement joins TRBV7-2 to TRBJ1-1; no clear D. The CDR3 spells CASSPAGGAATEAFF. The CDR3, as DNA: TGTGCCAGCAGCCCCGCGGGTGGCGCGGCCACTGAAGCTTTCTTT.